The next 28 T cell receptor beta chains were all read from a single sample in a study of blood T cell repertoires in COVID-19 (TCRdb year 2020). Libraries came from the immunoSEQ multiplex PCR assay. TCRdb stores this immuneACCESS table with in-frame sequences only. Part of the clones is absent; in the studies checked, under half of the shortfall reflects unresolved V genes, and no reason is known for the rest. The sample table contains around 230,000 clones; only one count was recorded for approximately 80% of them. Around a tenth of the sample comes from the top ten. Sequencing was carried out using PBMCs or T cells enriched from blood (not recorded which). These receptors all stem from a man aged 35 to 55 who had recovered from COVID-19.

This chain joins TRBV2 and TRBJ1-5, with D possibly matching TRBD1 (5 bases). Looked up from germline, CDR1 is SNHLY and CDR2 is FYNNEI. The length of the CDR3 is 13 residues. V was shortened by 7 bases and J by 3 bases, with 10 bases between the two germline ends. The CDR3 nucleotides are TGTGCCAGCATGGGGCGGACCAATCAGCCCCAGCATTTT. It codes for CASMGRTNQPQHF.

V is TRBV4-2 and J is TRBJ2-5, with 14 nucleotides matching TRBD2. CDR1 and CDR2 (germline): LGHNA, YNFKEQ. The CDR3 runs 17 residues. V lost 4 bases, J lost 2 bases, and 6 bases stayed unmatched. CDR3 loop: CASSPMTSGREQETQYF. DNA of the CDR3: TGTGCCAGCAGCCCCATGACTAGCGGGAGGGAACAAGAGACCCAGTACTTC.

The chain combines TRBV6-5 with TRBJ1-4; D is unresolved. The CDR3 runs to 14 residues. Trimming left V 2 bases short and J 5 bases short, with 9 bases between. Germline CDR1 reads MNHEY; CDR2 reads SVGAGI. In DNA form, the CDR3 reads TGTGCCAGCAGTTACGAAGGCGGGAATGAAAAACTGTTTTTT. Protein: CASSYEGGNEKLFF.

Ten or more counts support this clone. The chain carries TRBV30 and TRBJ2-7, with TRBD2 matching over 10 bases. Losses at the gene ends were 1 base for V and 5 bases for J; bases not matched to a gene: 8. CDR3 length: 15 amino acids. Germline loops: CDR1 GTSNPN, CDR2 SVGIG (reference sequence). CDR3 DNA sequence: TGTGCCTGGAGTGGACTAGCGGGCGGTCTCCACGAGCAGTACTTC. This codes for CAWSGLAGGLHEQYF. Filled out from reference TRBV30 and TRBJ2-7, the complete variable domain reads SQTIHQWPATLVQPVGSPLSLECTVEGTSNPNLYWYRQAAGRGLQLLFYSVGIGQISSEVPQNLSASRPQDRQFILSSKKLLLSDSGFYLCAWSGLAGGLHEQYFGPGTRLTVT.

The chain combines TRBV5-1 with TRBJ1-2, with D tentatively TRBD1 (5 bases). The V gene's germline CDR1 is SGHRS and CDR2 YFSETQ. The CDR3 contains 14 residues. The V and J ends lost 1 base and 8 bases respectively, with 15 bases between them. DNA for the CDR3: TGCGCCAGCAGCTTGACGGGGGAGGGTGGCGGCTACACCTTC. This gives the protein CASSLTGEGGGYTF.

The chain recombines TRBV11-2 with TRBJ2-1, with TRBD2 matching 8 bases. The CDR3 is made up of 14 amino acids. Germline CDR1 reads SGHAT; CDR2 reads FQNNGV. V lost 3 bases to trimming and J lost 10 bases; unmatched junction nucleotides: 8. In nucleotides, the CDR3 is TGTGCCAGCAGCTTCTCCGGGACTAGGCGGGAGCAGTTCTTC. It specifies CASSFSGTRREQFF.

This chain uses TRBV7-2 with TRBJ1-4; 7 bases map to TRBD1. The V segment lost 5 bases and the J segment 2 bases; nucleotides outside the gene matches: 5. Germline assignment: CDR1 SGHTA and CDR2 FQGNSA. CDR3 size: 15 residues. CDR3 DNA sequence: TGTGCCAGCAGCCTTCGGACAGGCACTAATGAAAAACTGTTTTTT. Residues: CASSLRTGTNEKLFF.

This chain uses TRBV18 with TRBJ1-3, with TRBD1 matching 9 bases. Germline loops: CDR1 KGHSH, CDR2 LQKENI. The V and J ends lost 6 bases and 0 bases, in that order; junction bases with no gene match: 9. CDR3 length equals 17 residues. CDR3 DNA sequence: TGTGCCAGCTCCCCTAAACCGGGACAGGGCTCTGGAAACACCATATATTTT. Its protein is CASSPKPGQGSGNTIYF.

CDR3 in amino acids: CASSQGIHEGTEAFF. In DNA form, the CDR3 reads TGTGCCAGCAGCCAAGGTATTCATGAGGGAACTGAAGCTTTCTTT. J is TRBJ1-1 and V is TRBV4-2; D unresolved. CDR3 length equals 15 residues. Trimming took off 1 base at V and 5 bases at J, with 14 bases between the two ends. Germline V lookup: CDR1 LGHNA, CDR2 YNFKEQ.

The chain recombines TRBV19 with TRBJ2-5, with TRBD1 matching 9 bases. The CDR3 has 15 amino acids. Germline CDR1 is LNHDA and CDR2 is SQIVND (reference sequence). V lost 4 bases, J lost 5 bases, and 8 bases stayed unmatched. CDR3 in DNA: TGTGCCAGTAGTAGACCGGGACAGGGTTTGGAGACCCAGTACTTC. It codes for CASSRPGQGLETQYF. Full variable domain (remainder filled in from reference TRBV19 and TRBJ2-5): DGGITQSPKYLFRKEGQNVTLSCEQNLNHDAMYWYRQDPGQGLRLIYYSQIVNDFQKGDIAEGYSVSREKKESFPLTVTSAQKNPTAFYLCASSRPGQGLETQYFGPGTRLLVL.

The chain has TRBV27 and TRBJ1-2, with 9 nucleotides matching TRBD1. With V trimmed by 2 bases and J by 3 bases, 13 bases remained unmatched. The CDR3 loop spans 18 amino acids. CDR1 is MNHEY, CDR2 SMNVEV, per germline (reference sequence). Here the CDR3 DNA reads TGTGCCAGCAGTTTAATAGTGGGACAGGGATTTGCGCACTATGGCTACACCTTC. Its translation is CASSLIVGQGFAHYGYTF.

The gene calls are TRBV6-2 or TRBV6-3 and TRBJ1-1; D remains ambiguous. CDR3 length: 14 residues. The germline gives CDR1 MNHEY, CDR2 SVGEGT. V was shortened by 0 bases and J by 4 bases, with 9 bases between the two germline ends. The CDR3 is CASSYSWGGTEAFF. The CDR3, as DNA: TGTGCCAGCAGTTACTCGTGGGGAGGCACTGAAGCTTTCTTT.

The genes are TRBV5-4 and TRBJ2-2; 8 nucleotides align to TRBD2. Germline CDR1 SGHNT, CDR2 YYREEE (reference sequence). The trim removed 1 base at V and 5 bases at J, leaving 4 bases unmatched. The length of the CDR3 is 15 residues. CDR3 DNA sequence: TGTGCCAGCAGCTTGTACGGGAGGGGGACCGGGGAGCTGTTTTTT. As protein: CASSLYGRGTGELFF.

The V and J genes are TRBV5-8 and TRBJ1-3; D unresolved. Trimming removed 3 bases at V and 0 bases at J, with 10 bases between. This CDR3 has 15 residues. Germline V gives CDR1 SGHTS, CDR2 YDEGEE. CDR3 region: CASSSLLYSGNTIYF. CDR3 nucleotide sequence: TGTGCCAGCAGCTCACTCCTTTACTCTGGAAACACCATATATTTT.

The chain recombines TRBV27 with TRBJ2-7, with 8 bases identical to TRBD1. CDR3 size: 14 residues. Germline CDR1 reads MNHEY; CDR2 reads SMNVEV (reference sequence). V dropped 9 bases and J dropped 2; count of bases not matched to a gene: 9. The CDR3, as DNA: TGTGCCAGTCATAAGGACAGGGATCCCTACGAGCAGTACTTC. Its translation is CASHKDRDPYEQYF.

The chain couples TRBV28 to TRBJ2-2, with TRBD2 as a possible D gene (5 bases). Germline V CDR1 and CDR2: MDHEN, SYDVKM. V lost 5 bases and J 4 bases, leaving 23 bases between the germline ends. The CDR3 spans 18 residues. The CDR3 reads CASSPPEGIGGGTGELFF. In DNA, the CDR3 is TGTGCCAGCAGTCCCCCGGAAGGGATCGGAGGAGGCACCGGGGAGCTGTTTTTT.

The gene calls are TRBV12-2 and TRBJ1-5; the table's D call, TRBD1, has no DNA check behind it. TRBV12-2 is an annotated pseudogene. This CDR3 is built from 22 residues. The CDR3 loop is CASRLPLPDSASQADPGQPQHF. CDR3 bases: TGTGCAAGTCGCTTACCACTACCCGACAGCGCCTCGCAAGCCGACCCAGGTCAGCCCCAGCATTTT.

This chain uses TRBV3-1 (or the pseudogene TRBV3-2) with TRBJ2-1, with D possibly being TRBD1 (5 bases). Germline lookup yields CDR1 LGHDT and CDR2 YNNKEL (reference sequence). The CDR3 extends over 16 amino acids. V lost 0 bases, J lost 6 bases, and 15 bases lay in between. CDR3 protein: CASSQERGLGRNEQFF. DNA for the CDR3: TGTGCCAGCAGCCAAGAACGCGGCCTGGGGCGCAATGAGCAGTTCTTC.

The rearrangement joins TRBV7-2 to TRBJ2-1; D perhaps matches TRBD2 (5 bases). V was pared by 3 bases and J by 1 base, with 10 bases between. The germline V gene has CDR1 SGHTA and CDR2 FQGNSA. This CDR3 comprises 15 residues. CDR3 sequence (DNA): TGTGCCAGCAGCTTCCCCGGGGTATCCTACAATGAGCAGTTCTTC. Its protein product is CASSFPGVSYNEQFF.

This chain uses TRBV2 with TRBJ1-6, with 7 bases matching TRBD1. Germline CDR1 SNHLY, CDR2 FYNNEI. After removal of 3 bases from V and 0 bases from J, the junction contained 5 bases not matched to a gene. The CDR3 has 17 amino acids. The DNA for the CDR3 is TGTGCCAGCAGTGATCGGACAGGCTACTCCTATAATTCACCCCTCCACTTT. Residues: CASSDRTGYSYNSPLHF.

The rearrangement links TRBV6-1 to TRBJ1-1, with D possibly being TRBD1 (6 bases). V shed 3 bases and J shed 4 bases, with 15 bases lying between them. The CDR3 is 15 residues long. Per germline, CDR1 MNHNS and CDR2 SASEGT. The CDR3 here is CASSENAGASTEAFF. The DNA for the CDR3 is TGTGCCAGCAGTGAGAACGCGGGGGCGAGCACTGAAGCTTTCTTT.

The chain uses TRBV29-1 and TRBJ2-1; D not certain. Trimming shortened V by 4 bases and J by 1 base, and 8 bases separated the two germline ends. This CDR3 has 13 amino acids. Looked up from germline, CDR1 is SQVTM and CDR2 is ANQGSEA. The CDR3 sequence: CSVVRGSYNEQFF. The CDR3 DNA follows: TGCAGCGTTGTTAGAGGATCCTACAATGAGCAGTTCTTC.

CDR3 DNA sequence: TGTGCCAGCAGCCTTAAAAGCGGGGGTAACCAGTACAATGAGCAGTTCTTC. Protein: CASSLKSGGNQYNEQFF. This rearrangement joins TRBV3-1 (or the pseudogene TRBV3-2) to TRBJ2-1; 8 bases map to TRBD2. The germline gives CDR1 LGHDT, CDR2 YNNKEL (reference sequence). V shed 4 bases, J shed 4 bases, and the junction held 12 bases outside the gene matches. The CDR3 contains 17 residues.

J is TRBJ2-3 and V is TRBV7-9; TRBD2 is a possible D gene (6 bases). Trimming shortened V by 5 bases and J by 0 bases, and 12 bases separated the two germline ends. This CDR3 comprises 15 residues. Germline lookup yields CDR1 SEHNR and CDR2 FQNEAQ (reference sequence). The CDR3 DNA follows: TGTGCCAGCAGCCAAACTAGCCTTAGCACAGATACGCAGTATTTT. Translating it yields CASSQTSLSTDTQYF.

In its sample, this clone was seen a few times. The chain joins TRBV12-3 or TRBV12-4 to TRBJ1-2; D gene ambiguous. CDR3 length equals 12 residues. The ends were cut back, 2 bases at V and 3 bases at J, with 4 bases in the middle. CDR3 bases: TGTGCCAGCAGTTTATCGGACTATGGCTACACCTTC. Translation gives CASSLSDYGYTF.

This chain connects TRBV11-2 to TRBJ2-1; 8 nucleotides align to TRBD2. This CDR3 is built from 14 residues. The germline gives CDR1 SGHAT, CDR2 FQNNGV. The trim removed 3 bases at V and 7 bases at J, leaving 5 bases unmatched. The CDR3 nucleotides are TGTGCCAGCAGCTTTCAGCGGGAGAGGAATGAGCAGTTCTTC. Translated, it gives CASSFQRERNEQFF.

V is TRBV5-1 and J is TRBJ1-5; 7 bases line up with TRBD1. J was trimmed by 6 bases and V by 0 bases; bases with no gene match: 6. CDR1 and CDR2 (germline): SGHRS, YFSETQ. The CDR3 covers 15 residues. CDR3 residues: CASSLEGGLGQPQHF. Written as DNA, the CDR3 is TGCGCCAGCAGCTTGGAAGGGGGCCTGGGTCAGCCCCAGCATTTT. The full variable domain, its missing parts supplied by reference TRBV5-1 and TRBJ1-5, is KAGVTQTPRYLIKTRGQQVTLSCSPISGHRSVSWYQQTPGQGLQFLFEYFSETQRNKGNFPGRFSGRQFSNSRSEMNVSTLELGDSALYLCASSLEGGLGQPQHFGDGTRLSIL.

The rearrangement uses TRBV5-1 and TRBJ1-1; tentative D call: TRBD1 (5 bases). Trimming shortened V by 6 bases and J by 1 base, and 10 bases separated the two germline ends. The CDR3 spans 13 residues. Germline V gene sequence: CDR1 SGHRS, CDR2 YFSETQ. The CDR3 DNA reads TGCGCCAGCAAAGACAGCCCGAACACTGAAGCTTTCTTT. It encodes CASKDSPNTEAFF.